This TCR beta chain was recorded in a study of shared clonotypes between healthy human individuals. On the study more broadly: The composition of the donors was a couple of women and three men aged 18 to 49. Whole-study results and caveats: Researchers sampled blood only, noting tissue repertoires likely differ.

This clone came up a few times. The target antigen is unknown. The repertoire was sequenced with immunoSEQ multiplex PCR; TCRdb's copy has only in-frame clones and lacks some. Of about 480,000 clones in the sample, about four fifths were seen once. V lost 1 base and J 2 bases, leaving 1 base between the germline ends. The CDR3 is 11 residues long. Looked up from germline, CDR1 is GTSNPN and CDR2 is SVGIG (reference sequence). In unsorted samples, genomic DNA was obtained using about 90 million PBMCs. The rearrangement uses TRBV30 and TRBJ2-3; no firm D call. The TCR was taken from a woman aged 40-49 years in good health. Some clones in this sample may be carry-over from other donors' samples. Sequences were obtained from PBMCs. CDR3 sequence reads: CAWSATDTQYF. The CDR3 region has the DNA TGTGCCTGGAGTGCCACAGATACGCAGTATTTT.